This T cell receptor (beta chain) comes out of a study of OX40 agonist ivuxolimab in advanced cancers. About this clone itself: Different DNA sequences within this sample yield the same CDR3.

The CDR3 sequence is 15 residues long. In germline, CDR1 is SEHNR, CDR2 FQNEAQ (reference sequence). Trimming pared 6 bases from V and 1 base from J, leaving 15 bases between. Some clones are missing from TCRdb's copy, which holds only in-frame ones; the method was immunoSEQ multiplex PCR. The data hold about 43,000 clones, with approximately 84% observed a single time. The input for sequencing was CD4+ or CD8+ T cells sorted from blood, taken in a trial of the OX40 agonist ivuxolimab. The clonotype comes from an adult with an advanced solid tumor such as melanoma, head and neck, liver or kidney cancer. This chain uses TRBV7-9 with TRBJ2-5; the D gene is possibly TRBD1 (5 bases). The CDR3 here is CASSHSGRGQETQYF. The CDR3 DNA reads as TGTGCCAGCAGTCATTCGGGTAGGGGCCAAGAGACCCAGTACTTC.